This T cell receptor beta chain came from a study of CD8 T cells in ankylosing spondylitis. Quantitative barcoded 5'-RACE was used to prepare TCR beta libraries. TCRdb re-analysed the 5' RACE reads in MiXCR, keeping a single row per CDR3 protein. The sample records fewer than 450,000 distinct CDR3 sequences, more than 15% being singletons. Study-level results: Reportedly, matched ankylosing spondylitis synovial fluid was significantly enriched for disease-linked clones. Reports of some motif variants in reactive arthritis synovial fluid and blood predate this one. One TCR beta motif, made up of several highly homologous variants, appeared characteristic of ankylosing spondylitis blood.

CDR1 is SGHTA, CDR2 FQGNSA, per germline. The CDR3 is 15 residues long. This clonotype was seen a few times. As yet, its antigen is unknown. One end of the junction does not line up with germline, which may come from a read error. The sequence derives from a male donor with ankylosing spondylitis. The specimen was blood, either unsorted or a sorted T cell fraction (not recorded which). This rearrangement joins TRBV7-2 to TRBJ2-1; D possibly corresponds to TRBD2 (6 bases). CDR3 protein: CASRPAGISHNEQFF. CDR3 sequence (DNA): TGTGCCAGCAGACCTGCGGGAATCTCCCACAATGAGCAGTTCTTC.